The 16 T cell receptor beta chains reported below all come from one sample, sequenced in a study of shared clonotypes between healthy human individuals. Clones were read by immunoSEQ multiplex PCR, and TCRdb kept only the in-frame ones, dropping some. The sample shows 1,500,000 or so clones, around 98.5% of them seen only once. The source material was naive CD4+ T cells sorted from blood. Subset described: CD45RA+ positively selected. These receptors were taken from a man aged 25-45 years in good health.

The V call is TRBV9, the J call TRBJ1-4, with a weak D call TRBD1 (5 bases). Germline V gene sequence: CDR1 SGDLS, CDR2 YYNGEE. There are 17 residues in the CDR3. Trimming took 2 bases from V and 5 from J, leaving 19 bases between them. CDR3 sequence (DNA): TGTGCCAGCAGCGTTGGGGCGTCTCGACAGTACAATGAAAAACTGTTTTTT. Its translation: CASSVGASRQYNEKLFF. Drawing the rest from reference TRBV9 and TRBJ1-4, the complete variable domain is DSGVTQTPKHLITATGQRVTLRCSPRSGDLSVYWYQQSLDQGLQFLIQYYNGEERAKGNILERFSAQQFPDLHSELNLSSLELGDSALYFCASSVGASRQYNEKLFFGSGTQLSVL.

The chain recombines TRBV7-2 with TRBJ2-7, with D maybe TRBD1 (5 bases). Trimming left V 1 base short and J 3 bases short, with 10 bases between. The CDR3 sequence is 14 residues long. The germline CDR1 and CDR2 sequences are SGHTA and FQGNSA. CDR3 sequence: CASSLEGLNYEQYF. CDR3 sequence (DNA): TGTGCCAGCAGCTTAGAGGGGCTGAACTACGAGCAGTACTTC.

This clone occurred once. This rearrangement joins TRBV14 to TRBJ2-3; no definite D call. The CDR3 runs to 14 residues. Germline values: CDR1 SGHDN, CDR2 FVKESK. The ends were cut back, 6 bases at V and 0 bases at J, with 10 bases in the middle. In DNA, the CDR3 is TGTGCCAGCAGTAAAGTCCCTAGCACAGATACGCAGTATTTT. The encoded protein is CASSKVPSTDTQYF.

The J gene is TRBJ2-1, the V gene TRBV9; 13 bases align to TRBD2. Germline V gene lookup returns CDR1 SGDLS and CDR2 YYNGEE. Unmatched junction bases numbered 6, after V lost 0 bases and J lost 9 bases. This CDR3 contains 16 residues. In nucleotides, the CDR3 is TGTGCCAGCAGCGTAGGAGGGACTAGCGGGGTAGGTGAGCAGTTCTTC. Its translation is CASSVGGTSGVGEQFF.

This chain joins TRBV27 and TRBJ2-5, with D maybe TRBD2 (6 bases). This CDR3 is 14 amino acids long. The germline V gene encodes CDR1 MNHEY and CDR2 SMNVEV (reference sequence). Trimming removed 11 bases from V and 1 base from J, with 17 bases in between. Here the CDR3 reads CAQQPGTLQETQYF. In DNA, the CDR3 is TGTGCCCAGCAACCAGGGACTCTCCAAGAGACCCAGTACTTC.

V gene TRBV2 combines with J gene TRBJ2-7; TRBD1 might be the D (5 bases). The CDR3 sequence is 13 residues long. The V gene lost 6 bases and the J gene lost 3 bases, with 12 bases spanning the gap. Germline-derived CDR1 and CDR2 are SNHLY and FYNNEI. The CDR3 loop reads CASSQGRLYEQYF. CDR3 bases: TGTGCCAGCAGCCAGGGTAGGCTCTACGAGCAGTACTTC.

The DNA of the CDR3 is TGTGCCAGCAGCCTGGACAGGGGGCAATTATCCTACAATGAGCAGTTCTTC. Residues: CASSLDRGQLSYNEQFF. The chain recombines TRBV5-8 with TRBJ2-1, with 11 bases identical to TRBD1. V was clipped by 4 bases and J by 1 base; unmatched bases: 7. Germline assignment: CDR1 SGHTS and CDR2 YDEGEE. The CDR3 extends over 17 amino acids.

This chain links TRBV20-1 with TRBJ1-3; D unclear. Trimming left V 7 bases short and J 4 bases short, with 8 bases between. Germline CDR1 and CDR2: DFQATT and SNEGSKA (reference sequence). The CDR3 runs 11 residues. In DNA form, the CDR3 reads TGCAGTGGCAAGACAGGAAACACCATATATTTT. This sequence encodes CSGKTGNTIYF.

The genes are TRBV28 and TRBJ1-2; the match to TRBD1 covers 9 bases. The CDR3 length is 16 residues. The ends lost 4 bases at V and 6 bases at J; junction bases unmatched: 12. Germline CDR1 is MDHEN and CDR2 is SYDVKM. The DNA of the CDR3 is TGTGCCAGCAGTTCCGGGGACAGGGAGAACTTTGATGGCTACACCTTC. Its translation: CASSSGDRENFDGYTF.

The CDR3 DNA is TGTGCCAGCAGTGACCTACCCCCGGGCTCAAACATGGGCTACACCTTC. Translated, it gives CASSDLPPGSNMGYTF. This chain joins TRBV25-1 and TRBJ1-2; no firm D call. The V end was cut by 3 bases, the J end by 8 bases, with 22 bases between. This CDR3 region has 16 residues. Germline CDR1 is MGHDK and CDR2 is SYGVNS.

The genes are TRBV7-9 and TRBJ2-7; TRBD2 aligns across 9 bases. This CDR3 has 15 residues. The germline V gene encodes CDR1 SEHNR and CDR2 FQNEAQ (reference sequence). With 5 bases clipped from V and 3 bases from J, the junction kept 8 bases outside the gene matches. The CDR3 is CASSGLARDYYEQYF. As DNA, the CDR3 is TGTGCCAGCAGCGGACTAGCGAGGGACTACTACGAGCAGTACTTC.

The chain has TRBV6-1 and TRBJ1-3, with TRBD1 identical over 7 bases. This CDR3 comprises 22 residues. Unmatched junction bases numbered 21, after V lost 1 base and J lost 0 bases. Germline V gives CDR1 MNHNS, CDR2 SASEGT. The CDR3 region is CASSEVVVGLLQGSSSGNTIYF. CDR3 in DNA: TGTGCCAGCAGTGAAGTAGTTGTGGGTCTTTTACAGGGGTCCAGCTCTGGAAACACCATATATTTT.

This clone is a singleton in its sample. The CDR3 coding sequence is TGTGCCAGCTCCCCCGGGACAGGGATAGCCTACGAGCAGTACTTC. Its translation: CASSPGTGIAYEQYF. This rearrangement joins TRBV18 to TRBJ2-7; TRBD1 matches at 9 bases. V was clipped by 6 bases and J by 2 bases; unmatched bases: 8. The CDR3 has 15 residues. Looked up from germline, CDR1 is KGHSH and CDR2 is LQKENI.

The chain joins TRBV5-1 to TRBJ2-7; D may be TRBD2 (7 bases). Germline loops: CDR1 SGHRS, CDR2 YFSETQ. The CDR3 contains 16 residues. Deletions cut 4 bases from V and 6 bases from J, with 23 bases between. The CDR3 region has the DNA TGCGCCAGCAGCAGGACCCCGGGGGGCTTGGCTATCGAGCAGTACTTC. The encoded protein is CASSRTPGGLAIEQYF. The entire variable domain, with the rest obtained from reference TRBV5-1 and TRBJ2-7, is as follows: KAGVTQTPRYLIKTRGQQVTLSCSPISGHRSVSWYQQTPGQGLQFLFEYFSETQRNKGNFPGRFSGRQFSNSRSEMNVSTLELGDSALYLCASSRTPGGLAIEQYFGPGTRLTVT.

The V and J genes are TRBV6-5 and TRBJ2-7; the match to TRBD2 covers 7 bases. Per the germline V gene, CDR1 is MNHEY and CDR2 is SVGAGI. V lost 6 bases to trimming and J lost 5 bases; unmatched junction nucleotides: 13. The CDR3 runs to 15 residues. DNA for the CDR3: TGTGCCAGCAGAGTGCTCGGGGGGATAACTAACGAGCAGTACTTC. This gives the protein CASRVLGGITNEQYF.

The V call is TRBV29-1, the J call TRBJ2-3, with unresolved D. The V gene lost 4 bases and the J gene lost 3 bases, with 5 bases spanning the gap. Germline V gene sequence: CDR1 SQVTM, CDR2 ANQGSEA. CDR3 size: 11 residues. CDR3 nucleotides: TGCAGCGTTGCCTGGACAGATACGCAGTATTTT. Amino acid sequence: CSVAWTDTQYF.